A few counts support the clone carrying this T cell receptor (beta chain). Its target is unknown. At one boundary the junction diverges from the germline segment, which might be a read error. Findings and limits, study-wide: In terms of TCR gene usage, tumor memory CD4+ T cells clustered together with blood and lymph node memory CD4+ cells, as well as with lymph node naive CD4+ cells. Tumor Treg TCRs overlapped most with tumor naive CD4+ cells.

The memory fraction was CD4+CD45RO+CD25- cells. Germline CDR1 LGHDT, CDR2 YNNKEL (reference sequence). The length of the CDR3 is 20 residues. After constant-region reverse-primer amplification, full-length variable regions underwent semi-nested PCR with Nested Universal Primer A. Each CDR3 protein gets one entry after TCRdb re-called the 5' RACE reads with MiXCR. The sample contains about 32,000 distinct CDR3 sequences, around 24% of which appear only once. The sequence was collected from a female donor with breast cancer. The rearrangement uses TRBV3-1 and TRBJ2-6; no definite D call. Material: memory CD4+ T cells sorted from blood. The sample's subset: memory CD4+ T cells, CD4+CD45RO+CD25-. The CDR3 nucleotides read TGTGCCAGCAGCCAAGAATTAGGCCTCTTACCGACCTCTGCGGCCAACGTCCTGACTTTC. Residues: CASSQELGLLPTSAANVLTF.